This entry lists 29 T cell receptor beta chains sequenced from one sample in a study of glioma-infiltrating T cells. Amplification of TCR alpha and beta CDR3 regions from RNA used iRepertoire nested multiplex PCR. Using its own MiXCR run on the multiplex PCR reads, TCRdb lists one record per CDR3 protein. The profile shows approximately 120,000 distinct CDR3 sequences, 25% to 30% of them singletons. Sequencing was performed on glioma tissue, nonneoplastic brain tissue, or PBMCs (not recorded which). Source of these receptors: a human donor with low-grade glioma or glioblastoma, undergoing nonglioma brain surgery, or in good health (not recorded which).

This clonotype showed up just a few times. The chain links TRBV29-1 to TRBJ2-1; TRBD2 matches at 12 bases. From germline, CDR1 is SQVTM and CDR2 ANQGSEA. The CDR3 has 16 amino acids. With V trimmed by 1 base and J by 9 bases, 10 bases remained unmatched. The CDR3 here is CSVEGPTSGRDGEQFF. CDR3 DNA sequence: TGCAGCGTTGAAGGTCCGACTAGCGGGAGAGATGGTGAGCAGTTCTTC.

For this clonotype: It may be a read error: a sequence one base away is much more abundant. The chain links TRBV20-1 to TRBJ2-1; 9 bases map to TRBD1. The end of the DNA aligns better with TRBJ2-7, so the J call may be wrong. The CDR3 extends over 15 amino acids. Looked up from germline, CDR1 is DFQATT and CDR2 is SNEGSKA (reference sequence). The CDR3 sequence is CSARDGGTGIHEQYF. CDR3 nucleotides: TGCAGTGCTAGAGATGGAGGGACAGGGATCCATGAGCAGTACTTC.

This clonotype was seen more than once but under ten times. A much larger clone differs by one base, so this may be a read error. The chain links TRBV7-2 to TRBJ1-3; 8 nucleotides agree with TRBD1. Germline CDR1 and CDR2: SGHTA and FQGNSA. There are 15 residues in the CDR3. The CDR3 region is CASSPGQASGSTIYF. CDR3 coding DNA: TGTGCCAGCAGCCCGGGACAGGCCTCTGGAAGCACCATATATTTT.

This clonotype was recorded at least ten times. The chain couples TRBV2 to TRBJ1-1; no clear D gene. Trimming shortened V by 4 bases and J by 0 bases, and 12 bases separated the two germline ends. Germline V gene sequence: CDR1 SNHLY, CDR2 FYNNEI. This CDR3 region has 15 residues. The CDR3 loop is CASSVRAAVNTEAFF. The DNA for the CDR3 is TGTGCCAGCAGTGTCCGGGCAGCGGTGAACACTGAAGCTTTCTTT.

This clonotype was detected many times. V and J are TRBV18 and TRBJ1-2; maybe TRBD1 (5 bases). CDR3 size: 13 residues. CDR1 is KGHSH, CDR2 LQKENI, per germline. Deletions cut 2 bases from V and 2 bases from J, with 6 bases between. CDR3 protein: CASSPSGNYGYTF. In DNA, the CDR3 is TGTGCCAGCTCACCATCAGGGAACTATGGCTACACCTTC.

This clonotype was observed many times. DNA of the CDR3: TGCAGTGCCCGCCTCCCCAGGGCCAGCACAGATACGCAGTATTTT. This sequence encodes CSARLPRASTDTQYF. The gene calls are TRBV20-1 and TRBJ2-3; D might be TRBD1 (5 bases). Germline CDR1 and CDR2: DFQATT and SNEGSKA (reference sequence). The CDR3 covers 15 residues. With 6 bases removed from V and 0 bases from J, the gap between germline ends came to 16 bases.

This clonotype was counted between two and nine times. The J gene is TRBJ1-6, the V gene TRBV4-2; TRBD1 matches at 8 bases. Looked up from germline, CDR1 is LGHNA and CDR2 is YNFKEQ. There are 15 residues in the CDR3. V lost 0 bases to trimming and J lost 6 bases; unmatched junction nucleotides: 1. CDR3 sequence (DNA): TGTGCCAGCAGCCAAGAAACAGGGGGTAATTCACCCCTCCACTTT. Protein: CASSQETGGNSPLHF.

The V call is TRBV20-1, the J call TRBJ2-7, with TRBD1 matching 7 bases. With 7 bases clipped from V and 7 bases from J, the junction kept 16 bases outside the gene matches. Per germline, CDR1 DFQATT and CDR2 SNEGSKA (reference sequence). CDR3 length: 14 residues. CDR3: CSDRVAGGDREQYF. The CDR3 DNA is TGCAGTGACCGTGTAGCAGGGGGAGACCGTGAGCAGTACTTC.

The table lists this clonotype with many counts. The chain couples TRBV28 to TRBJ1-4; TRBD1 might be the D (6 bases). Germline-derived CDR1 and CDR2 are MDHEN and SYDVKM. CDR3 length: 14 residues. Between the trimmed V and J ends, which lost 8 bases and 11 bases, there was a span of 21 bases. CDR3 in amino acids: CASGPYRDGEKLFF. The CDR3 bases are TGTGCCAGCGGACCCTACAGGGACGGAGAGAAACTGTTTTTT.

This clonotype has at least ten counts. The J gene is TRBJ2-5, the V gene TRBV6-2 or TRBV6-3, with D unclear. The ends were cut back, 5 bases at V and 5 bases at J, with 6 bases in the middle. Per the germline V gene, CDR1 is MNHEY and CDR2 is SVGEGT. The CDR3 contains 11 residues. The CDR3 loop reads CASSPLETQYF. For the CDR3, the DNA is TGTGCCAGCAGTCCGCTGGAGACCCAGTACTTC.

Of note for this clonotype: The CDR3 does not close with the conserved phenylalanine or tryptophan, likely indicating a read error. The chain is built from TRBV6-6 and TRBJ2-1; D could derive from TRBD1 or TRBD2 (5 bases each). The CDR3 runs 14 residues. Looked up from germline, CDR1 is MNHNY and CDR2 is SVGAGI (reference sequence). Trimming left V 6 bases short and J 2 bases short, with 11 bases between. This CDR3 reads CASREGPTYNEQFL. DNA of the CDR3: TGTGCCAGCAGAGAGGGACCAACCTACAATGAGCAGTTCCTC.

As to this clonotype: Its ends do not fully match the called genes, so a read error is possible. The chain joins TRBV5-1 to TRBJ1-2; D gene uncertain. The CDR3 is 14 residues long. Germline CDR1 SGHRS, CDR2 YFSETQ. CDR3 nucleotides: TGCCCCAGCAGCTTGGAATCTCTTAACTATGGCTACACCTTC. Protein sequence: CPSSLESLNYGYTF.

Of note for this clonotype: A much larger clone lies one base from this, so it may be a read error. In nucleotides, the CDR3 is TGTGCCAGCTCACCCCTCAGTAAAACTAGCACAGATGCGCAGTATTTT. It translates to CASSPLSKTSTDAQYF. This sequence joins TRBV18 and TRBJ2-3; perhaps TRBD2 as D (6 bases). Germline CDR1 and CDR2: KGHSH and LQKENI. The CDR3 runs to 16 residues.

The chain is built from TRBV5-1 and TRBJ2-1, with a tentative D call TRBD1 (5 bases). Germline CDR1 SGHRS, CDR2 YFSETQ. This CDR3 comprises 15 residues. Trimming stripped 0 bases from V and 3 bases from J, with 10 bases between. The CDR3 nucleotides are TGCGCCAGCAGCTTGGCCCAGGGTGGCTACAATGAGCAGTTCTTC. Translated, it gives CASSLAQGGYNEQFF.

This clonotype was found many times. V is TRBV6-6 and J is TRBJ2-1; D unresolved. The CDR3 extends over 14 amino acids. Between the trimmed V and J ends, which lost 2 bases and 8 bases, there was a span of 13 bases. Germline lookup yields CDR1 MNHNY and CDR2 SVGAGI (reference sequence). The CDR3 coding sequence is TGTGCCAGCAGTTACCCCAATTCTGGGGATGAGCAGTTCTTC. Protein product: CASSYPNSGDEQFF.

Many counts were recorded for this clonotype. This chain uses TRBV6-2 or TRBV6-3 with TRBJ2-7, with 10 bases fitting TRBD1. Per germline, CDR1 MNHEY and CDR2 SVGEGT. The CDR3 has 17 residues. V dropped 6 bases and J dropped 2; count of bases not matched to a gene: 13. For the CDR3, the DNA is TGTGCCAGCAGCCCGTCAATCAGGGACAGGGGAGCCTACGAGCAGTACTTC. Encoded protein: CASSPSIRDRGAYEQYF.

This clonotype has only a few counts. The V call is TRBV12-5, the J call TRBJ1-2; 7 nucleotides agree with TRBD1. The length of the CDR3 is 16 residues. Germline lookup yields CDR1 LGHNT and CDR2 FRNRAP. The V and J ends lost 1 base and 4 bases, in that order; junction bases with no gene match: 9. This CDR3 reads CASGLGSRQGRYGYTF. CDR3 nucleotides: TGTGCTAGTGGTTTGGGCTCTAGACAGGGCCGCTATGGCTACACCTTC.

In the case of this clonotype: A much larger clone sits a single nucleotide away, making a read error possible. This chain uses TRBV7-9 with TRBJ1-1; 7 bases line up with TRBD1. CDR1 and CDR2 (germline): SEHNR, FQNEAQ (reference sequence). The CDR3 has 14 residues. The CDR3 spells CATLSGTANTKAFF. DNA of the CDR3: TGTGCCACCCTATCCGGGACAGCGAACACTAAAGCTTTCTTT.

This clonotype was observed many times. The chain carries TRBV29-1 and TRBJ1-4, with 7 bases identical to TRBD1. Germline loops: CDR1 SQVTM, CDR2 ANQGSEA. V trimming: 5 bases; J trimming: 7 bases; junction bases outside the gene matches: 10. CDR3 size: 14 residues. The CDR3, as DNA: TGCAGCGTTCGCAACAGGGGAACCGGTGAAAAACTGTTTTTT. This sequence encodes CSVRNRGTGEKLFF.

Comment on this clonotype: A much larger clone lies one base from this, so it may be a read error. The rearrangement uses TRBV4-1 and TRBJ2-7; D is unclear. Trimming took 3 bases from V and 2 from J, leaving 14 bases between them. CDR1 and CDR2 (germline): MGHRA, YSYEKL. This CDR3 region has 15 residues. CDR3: CASSQFRASPYEQYF. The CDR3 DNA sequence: TGCGCCAGCAGCCAGTTTCGGGCGTCCCCCTACGAGCAGTACTTC.

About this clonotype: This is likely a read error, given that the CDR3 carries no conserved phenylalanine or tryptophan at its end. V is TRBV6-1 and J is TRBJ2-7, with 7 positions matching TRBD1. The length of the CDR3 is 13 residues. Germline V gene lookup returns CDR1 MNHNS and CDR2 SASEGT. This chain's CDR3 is CAISGPQGDEQYS. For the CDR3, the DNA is TGTGCCATCAGTGGACCTCAGGGGGACGAGCAGTACTCC.

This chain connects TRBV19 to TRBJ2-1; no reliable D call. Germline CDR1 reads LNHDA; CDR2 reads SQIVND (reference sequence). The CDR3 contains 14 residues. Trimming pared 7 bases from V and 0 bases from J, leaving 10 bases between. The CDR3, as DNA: TGTGCCAGTACCCCGAAGAGCTCCTACAATGAGCAGTTCTTC. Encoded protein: CASTPKSSYNEQFF.

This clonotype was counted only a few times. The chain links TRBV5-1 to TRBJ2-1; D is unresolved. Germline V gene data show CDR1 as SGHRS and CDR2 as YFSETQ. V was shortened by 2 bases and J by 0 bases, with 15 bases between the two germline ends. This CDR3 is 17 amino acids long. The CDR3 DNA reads TGCGCCAGCAGCTTATTAAACACACCCAGCTCCTACAATGAGCAGTTCTTC. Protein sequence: CASSLLNTPSSYNEQFF.

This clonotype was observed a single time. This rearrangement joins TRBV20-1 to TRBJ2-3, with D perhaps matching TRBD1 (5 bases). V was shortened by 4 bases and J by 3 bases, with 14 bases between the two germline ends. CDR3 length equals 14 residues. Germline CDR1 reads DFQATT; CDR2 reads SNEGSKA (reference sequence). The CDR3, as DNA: TGCAGTGCTAAGGGGAAGGGAATTACAGATACGCAGTATTTT. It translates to CSAKGKGITDTQYF.

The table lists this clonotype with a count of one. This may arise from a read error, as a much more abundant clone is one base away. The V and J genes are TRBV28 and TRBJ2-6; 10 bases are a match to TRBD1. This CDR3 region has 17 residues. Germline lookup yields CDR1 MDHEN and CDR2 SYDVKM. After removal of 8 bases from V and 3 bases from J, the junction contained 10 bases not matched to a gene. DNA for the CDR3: TGTGCCAGCGGTTCACCGGGACAGGGGTATGGGGCCAACGTCCTGACTTTC. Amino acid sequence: CASGSPGQGYGANVLTF.

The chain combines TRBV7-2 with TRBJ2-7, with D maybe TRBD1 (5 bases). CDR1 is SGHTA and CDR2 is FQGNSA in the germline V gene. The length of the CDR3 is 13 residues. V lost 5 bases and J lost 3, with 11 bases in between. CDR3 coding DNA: TGTACCAGCAGCCAAGGACATCTCTACGAGCAGTACTTC. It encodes CTSSQGHLYEQYF.

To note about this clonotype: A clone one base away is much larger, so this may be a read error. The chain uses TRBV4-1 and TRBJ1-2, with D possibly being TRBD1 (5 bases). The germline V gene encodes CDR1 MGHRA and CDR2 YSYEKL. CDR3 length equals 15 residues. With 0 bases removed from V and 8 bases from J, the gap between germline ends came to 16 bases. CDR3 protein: CASSQEEGLTGGYTF. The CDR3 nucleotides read TGCGCCAGCAGCCAAGAAGAGGGACTAACCGGGGGCTACACCTTC.

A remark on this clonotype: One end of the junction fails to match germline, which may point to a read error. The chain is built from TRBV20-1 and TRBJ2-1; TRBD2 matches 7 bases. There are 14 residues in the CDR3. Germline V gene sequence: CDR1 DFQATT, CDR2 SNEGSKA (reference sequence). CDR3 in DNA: TGCAGTTCTAGTTTTGGGTCTAGCGGTAATGGGCAGTTCTTC. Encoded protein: CSSSFGSSGNGQFF.

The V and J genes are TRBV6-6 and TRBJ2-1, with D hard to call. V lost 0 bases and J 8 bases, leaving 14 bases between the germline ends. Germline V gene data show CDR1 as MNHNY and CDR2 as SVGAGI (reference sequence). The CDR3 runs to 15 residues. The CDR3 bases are TGTGCCAGCAGTTACTCGTCCACAATACAATATGAGCAGTTCTTC. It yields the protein CASSYSSTIQYEQFF.